The 21 T cell receptor beta chains presented below share a single source sample, sequenced in a study of blood T cells in healthy people across ages. The use of a sample-barcoded 5' primer and a J-beta primer mix characterized a second PCR of roughly 6 to 11 cycles. TCRdb called the 5' RACE reads again in MiXCR, with one record for every CDR3 protein. The profile covers some 320,000 distinct CDR3 sequences, with 27% appearing a single time and approximately 29% taken by the ten largest. The specimen sequenced was blood. The source is a woman in her 70s in good health.

This chain connects TRBV11-2 to TRBJ2-7; no definite D call. Germline V gene sequence: CDR1 SGHAT, CDR2 FQNNGV. Trimming stripped 7 bases from V and 2 bases from J, with 6 bases between. CDR3 size: 11 residues. The CDR3 DNA follows: TGTGCCAGCACCGCCACCTACGAGCAGTACTTC. It is translated as CASTATYEQYF.

This rearrangement joins TRBV28 to TRBJ1-5; weak D call: TRBD1 (6 bases). V lost 5 bases and J 6 bases, leaving 26 bases between the germline ends. Germline V gene sequence: CDR1 MDHEN, CDR2 SYDVKM. The CDR3 contains 18 residues. The DNA for the CDR3 is TGTGCCAGCAGTGGACCCCCAGGGGCGCCAGGGCTTCGTCAGCCCCAGCATTTT. Protein: CASSGPPGAPGLRQPQHF.

The chain couples TRBV7-2 to TRBJ2-1; perhaps D is TRBD1 or TRBD2 (5 bases each). The germline V gene encodes CDR1 SGHTA and CDR2 FQGNSA. The CDR3 spans 15 residues. Trimming left V 6 bases short and J 5 bases short, with 17 bases between. The CDR3 DNA follows: TGTGCCAGCAGTGCCTTGGGACCAGTAAACAATGAGCAGTTCTTC. This translates into CASSALGPVNNEQFF.

V gene TRBV20-1 combines with J gene TRBJ2-1; TRBD1 or TRBD2 may be the D gene (5 bases each). The J call could be wrong; TRBJ2-7 is a better fit for the DNA end. CDR3 size: 14 residues. Germline assignment: CDR1 DFQATT and CDR2 SNEGSKA (reference sequence). CDR3 sequence: CSARDKGTRREQYF. CDR3 bases: TGCAGTGCCCGAGACAAAGGGACGCGACGAGAGCAGTACTTC.

The J gene is TRBJ2-3, the V gene TRBV2, with a weak D call TRBD1 (6 bases). Germline V gene data show CDR1 as SNHLY and CDR2 as FYNNEI. The CDR3 runs 15 residues. Trimming stripped 3 bases from V and 3 bases from J, with 13 bases between. CDR3 sequence: CASSDRGYGTDTQYF. The CDR3 nucleotides are TGTGCCAGCAGTGACAGGGGATATGGGACAGATACGCAGTATTTT.

The chain has TRBV6-1 and TRBJ2-3; D not resolved. The germline gives CDR1 MNHNS, CDR2 SASEGT. The V gene lost 10 bases and the J gene lost 0 bases, with 11 bases spanning the gap. The CDR3 consists of 13 residues. CDR3 in amino acids: CATRLPSTDTQYF. DNA for the CDR3: TGTGCCACCCGACTCCCCAGCACAGATACGCAGTATTTT.

This clonotype was observed a few times. This rearrangement joins TRBV20-1 to TRBJ2-5; 14 nucleotides line up with TRBD2. The DNA end is a closer match to TRBJ2-1, so the J assignment may be wrong. Per germline, CDR1 DFQATT and CDR2 SNEGSKA (reference sequence). This CDR3 contains 15 residues. The CDR3 bases are TGCAGTGCTCCCCCGGGACTAGCGGGAGTGGGTGAGCAGTTCTTC. Translating it yields CSAPPGLAGVGEQFF.

This clonotype turned up a few times. A read error may be the cause here, since a much bigger clone is one base away. The CDR3 end shows no conserved phenylalanine or tryptophan, and so a read error is likely. The chain joins TRBV14 to TRBJ2-7, with TRBD2 matching over 7 bases. The J call may be faulty, since TRBJ2-1 better matches the DNA end. Germline-derived CDR1 and CDR2 are SGHDN and FVKESK. The CDR3 has 16 residues. CDR3 in DNA: TGTGCCAGCAGCCCACTGGGAGGGAGTATCGGGGATGAGCAGTTCCTC. Its protein product is CASSPLGGSIGDEQFL.

The chain combines TRBV5-1 with TRBJ2-4, with D perhaps TRBD1 or TRBD2 (7 bases each). This CDR3 spans 17 amino acids. CDR1 SGHRS and CDR2 YFSETQ come from the germline V gene. V lost 4 bases and J lost 1, with 18 bases in between. DNA for the CDR3: TGCGCCAGCAGCGACAGGGCGGGAGTAACGGCCAAAAACATTCAGTACTTC. It is translated as CASSDRAGVTAKNIQYF. Drawing the rest from reference TRBV5-1 and TRBJ2-4, the complete variable domain is KAGVTQTPRYLIKTRGQQVTLSCSPISGHRSVSWYQQTPGQGLQFLFEYFSETQRNKGNFPGRFSGRQFSNSRSEMNVSTLELGDSALYLCASSDRAGVTAKNIQYFGAGTRLSVL.

This clonotype has only a few counts. This rearrangement joins TRBV6-5 to TRBJ2-7; a possible D gene is TRBD2 (7 bases). Per germline, CDR1 MNHEY and CDR2 SVGAGI. This CDR3 region has 14 residues. Trimming took off 5 bases at V and 3 bases at J, with 14 bases between the two ends. CDR3 residues: CASSGGGGVYEQYF. The CDR3 DNA follows: TGTGCCAGCAGTGGTGGGGGGGGCGTCTACGAGCAGTACTTC.

This chain uses TRBV29-1 with TRBJ1-2; D gene ambiguous. CDR1 is SQVTM, CDR2 ANQGSEA, per germline. The CDR3 extends over 13 amino acids. The V and J ends lost 1 base and 4 bases respectively, with 10 bases between them. CDR3 DNA sequence: TGCAGCGTTGAAGCCACTGGCACCTATGGCTACACCTTC. Its translation is CSVEATGTYGYTF.

This clonotype was recorded a few times. The DNA of the CDR3 is TGTGCCAGCAGTGAGATTCGGGCCGGGGAGCTGTTTTTT. Its protein product is CASSEIRAGELFF. V and J are TRBV2 and TRBJ2-2; D remains unclear. CDR3 length: 13 residues. Trimming cost V 3 bases and J 6 bases, with 8 bases left between them. Germline lookup yields CDR1 SNHLY and CDR2 FYNNEI.

The chain carries TRBV20-1 and TRBJ2-1; no firm D call. Trimming shortened V by 5 bases and J by 1 base, and 18 bases separated the two germline ends. The CDR3 extends over 16 amino acids. Per the germline V gene, CDR1 is DFQATT and CDR2 is SNEGSKA (reference sequence). CDR3 in amino acids: CSAPRSASTSYNEQFF. The CDR3 nucleotides are TGCAGTGCTCCAAGATCGGCTAGTACTTCCTACAATGAGCAGTTCTTC.

The rearrangement joins TRBV20-1 to TRBJ1-4; tentatively, D is TRBD1 (5 bases). CDR1 is DFQATT and CDR2 is SNEGSKA in the germline V gene (reference sequence). The CDR3 has 13 amino acids. The V end was cut by 8 bases, the J end by 0 bases, with 10 bases between. CDR3 residues: CSPSGATNEKLFF. DNA for the CDR3: TGCAGTCCCTCGGGGGCAACTAATGAAAAACTGTTTTTT.

The chain joins TRBV7-6 to TRBJ1-3; a possible D gene is TRBD1 (5 bases). The CDR3 runs 16 residues. Germline CDR1 SGHVS, CDR2 FNYEAQ. Deletions cut 2 bases from V and 0 bases from J, with 11 bases between. CDR3 sequence: CASSLYRGDSGNTIYF. In nucleotides, the CDR3 is TGTGCCAGCAGCTTATACCGAGGGGACTCTGGAAACACCATATATTTT.

The gene calls are TRBV5-1 and TRBJ2-2; TRBD1 agrees at 7 bases. Germline loops: CDR1 SGHRS, CDR2 YFSETQ. J gave up 7 bases and V 4 bases, and 7 bases lay outside the gene matches. CDR3 length: 14 residues. CDR3 sequence (DNA): TGCGCCAGCAGCCCAGGACAGGAAGGCGGGGAGCTGTTTTTT. Translation: CASSPGQEGGELFF.

This sequence joins TRBV28 and TRBJ2-7; maybe TRBD1 (6 bases). The CDR3 is made up of 13 amino acids. Per germline, CDR1 MDHEN and CDR2 SYDVKM. Deletions cut 5 bases from V and 6 bases from J, with 14 bases between. This CDR3 reads CASSLVGASEQYF. CDR3 bases: TGTGCCAGCAGTCTCGTGGGGGCCTCCGAGCAGTACTTC. The full variable domain, rest sourced from reference TRBV28 and TRBJ2-7, is DVKVTQSSRYLVKRTGEKVFLECVQDMDHENMFWYRQDPGLGLRLIYFSYDVKMKEKGDIPEGYSVSREKKERFSLILESASTNQTSMYLCASSLVGASEQYFGPGTRLTVT.

The rearrangement links TRBV28 to TRBJ2-5; the D gene is possibly TRBD2 (6 bases). The J call is in doubt because the DNA end fits TRBJ2-7 better. CDR3 length: 13 amino acids. Per the germline V gene, CDR1 is MDHEN and CDR2 is SYDVKM. In DNA, the CDR3 is TGTGCCAGCAGTTCCCGGGAGAACTACGAGCAGTACTTC. Its protein product is CASSSRENYEQYF.

In the case of this clonotype: At one end the junction does not follow the germline gene, possibly because of a read error. The chain recombines TRBV5-1 with TRBJ2-5; D unresolved. The CDR3 runs 13 residues. Looked up from germline, CDR1 is SGHRS and CDR2 is YFSETQ. CDR3 sequence (DNA): TGCGCCGGCAGCTTAATATCTCTAGAGACCCAGTACTTC. Residues: CAGSLISLETQYF.

The sample holds a few counts of this clonotype. The chain carries TRBV20-1 and TRBJ2-1; the D gene is possibly TRBD2 (6 bases). The V end lost 0 bases, the J end lost 5 bases, and 14 bases lay between the germline ends. The germline CDR1 and CDR2 sequences are DFQATT and SNEGSKA (reference sequence). The CDR3 consists of 15 residues. In DNA form, the CDR3 reads TGCAGTGCTAGAGACCGAGCGGGTCCCCACAATGAGCAGTTCTTC. It encodes CSARDRAGPHNEQFF.

This clonotype has only a few counts. The rearrangement links TRBV11-2 to TRBJ2-5, with 7 bases lining up with TRBD2. The last part of the DNA fits TRBJ2-1 better; the J call may be wrong. Germline assignment: CDR1 SGHAT and CDR2 FQNNGV. There are 15 residues in the CDR3. The CDR3 loop is CASSALGRDYNEQFF. The CDR3 bases are TGTGCCAGCAGCGCCCTTGGGAGGGACTACAATGAGCAGTTCTTC.